The present T cell receptor (beta chain) was sequenced within a study of technical replicates of blood from several donors. Germline assignment: CDR1 MGHRA and CDR2 YSYEKL. This CDR3 spans 17 amino acids. Trimming removed 0 bases at V and 5 bases at J, with 17 bases between. Profiled with immunoSEQ multiplex PCR; TCRdb holds only in-frame clones, not every one. The table shows tens of thousands of clones, with 90% to 95% occurring only once. The chain employs TRBV4-1 and TRBJ1-3, with D possibly matching TRBD1 (5 bases). This receptor was identified in a human donor in good health. Some clones in this sample may be carry-over from other donors' samples. The sample taken for sequencing was PBMCs. The CDR3 DNA reads as TGCGCCAGCAGCCAAGACTGGGGAGGGGACGGAAGAAACACCATATATTTT. This translates into CASSQDWGGDGRNTIYF.